These T cell receptor beta chains were read from a single sample in a study of tumor and adjacent non-tumor tissue in lung cancer. TCRdb recomputed calls from the multiplex PCR reads with MiXCR, one row per CDR3 protein. The sample yields tens of thousands of distinct CDR3 sequences, roughly 60% seen once. Sequenced: lung tumor tissue. These receptors were taken from a man aged 45-65 years with non-small cell lung cancer. Both conserved end residues are part of each CDR3. Fields, in order: J gene, clone size, V gene, D gene, CDR3 DNA, CDR3 protein. A D gene is named only where the DNA matches it firmly. Clone size, where shown, is once, few, many, or a class for clones that have expanded.

J: TRBJ2-2
size: many
V: TRBV28
D: TRBD1
DNA: TGTGCCAGCAGACCTCTCCCTGGGACAGCTTTGACCGGGGAGCTGTTTTTT
CDR3: CASRPLPGTALTGELFF

J: TRBJ2-2
size: NA
V: TRBV11-2
D: NA
DNA: TGTGCCAGCAGCTCCCCGGGACTCCCTCTTGGGGCCGGGGACCTGTTTTTT
CDR3: CASSSPGLPLGAGDLFF

J: TRBJ2-7
size: NA
V: TRBV28
D: NA
DNA: TGTGCCAGCACCTCAGGGACATCGAGCTCCTACGAGCAGTACTTC
CDR3: CASTSGTSSSYEQYF

J: TRBJ2-7
size: many
V: TRBV4-2
D: NA
DNA: TGTGCCAGCAGCCAACTGGACAGAGGGAACGACGAGCAGTACTTC
CDR3: CASSQLDRGNDEQYF

J: TRBJ1-5
size: once
V: TRBV11-2
D: TRBD1
DNA: TGTGCCAGCAGCTCACACACAGGACAGGGTGATCAGCCCCTGCATTTC
CDR3: CASSSHTGQGDQPLHF

J: TRBJ2-1
size: NA
V: TRBV11-2
D: NA
DNA: TGTGCCAGCAGCTTAGGAAGGGGTTACTACTATGAGCAGCTCTTC
CDR3: CASSLGRGYYYEQLF

J: TRBJ2-5
size: NA
V: TRBV29-1
D: TRBD2
DNA: TGCAGCGTGGACGGGACTAGCGGGGAAGAGACCCAGTACTTC
CDR3: CSVDGTSGEETQYF

J: TRBJ2-1
size: NA
V: TRBV12-3/TRBV12-4
D: TRBD1
DNA: TGTGCCATCAGTTCCCTATGGGGAGAACAGGGGGCAAGCTCCTACAATGAGCAGTTCTTC
CDR3: CAISSLWGEQGASSYNEQFF

J: TRBJ2-5
size: many
V: TRBV5-8
D: TRBD2
DNA: TGTGCCAGCAGCCCGGGGGGGGCCCGAATCCAAGAGACCCAGTACTTC
CDR3: CASSPGGARIQETQYF

J: TRBJ2-7
size: few
V: TRBV6-2/TRBV6-3
D: NA
DNA: TGTGCCAGCATCGACGGGTTACCAAGCCACGAGCAGTACTTC
CDR3: CASIDGLPSHEQYF

J: TRBJ2-7
size: NA
V: TRBV20-1
D: NA
DNA: TGCAGTGCACTTTCTGGGGCGGGCTACGAGCAGTACTTC
CDR3: CSALSGAGYEQYF

J: TRBJ2-7
size: NA
V: TRBV28
D: NA
DNA: TGTGCCAGCAGCTCAGACTACGAGCAGTACTTC
CDR3: CASSSDYEQYF

J: TRBJ2-1
size: NA
V: TRBV28
D: NA
DNA: TGTGCCAGCAGTTTAGTGAGGTGGCTAGGTGAGCAGTTCTTC
CDR3: CASSLVRWLGEQFF

J: TRBJ2-5
size: NA
V: TRBV7-9
D: NA
DNA: TGTGCCATCAGCTCGCAAGAGACCCAGTACTTC
CDR3: CAISSQETQYF

J: TRBJ2-2
size: NA
V: TRBV6-5
D: NA
DNA: TGTGCCAGCAGACCGAGAGGGCTCACCGGGAAGCTGTTTTTT
CDR3: CASRPRGLTGKLFF

J: TRBJ2-5
size: many
V: TRBV29-1
D: TRBD2
DNA: TGCAGCGTCGGGCTGACTAGCGGGAGAGGGGAGACCCAGTACTTC
CDR3: CSVGLTSGRGETQYF

J: TRBJ2-7
size: many
V: TRBV5-5
D: NA
DNA: TGTGCCAGCAGCTTGGACGGTCCCTCCTACGAGCAGTACTTC
CDR3: CASSLDGPSYEQYF

J: TRBJ2-3
size: NA
V: TRBV18
D: NA
DNA: TGTGCCAGCTCAGCCAGTGAAGATATGCAGTATTTT
CDR3: CASSASEDMQYF

J: TRBJ2-1
size: NA
V: TRBV6-6
D: TRBD1
DNA: TGTGCCAGCAGCCTACTTTCGGATAGGACAGGGGGCAATGAGCAGTTCTTC
CDR3: CASSLLSDRTGGNEQFF

J: TRBJ2-3
size: NA
V: TRBV24-1
D: NA
DNA: TGTGCCACCAGTGACCCGACAGAGAACACAGATACGGAGTATTTT
CDR3: CATSDPTENTDTEYF

J: TRBJ1-1
size: many
V: TRBV6-1
D: NA
DNA: TGTGCCAGCAGTGAAAGGTTCGGGAACACTGAAGCTTTCTTT
CDR3: CASSERFGNTEAFF

J: TRBJ2-5
size: NA
V: TRBV4-1
D: NA
DNA: TGCGCCAGCAGCAGGGCTAGCAGGGAAGGAGGGACCCAGTACTTC
CDR3: CASSRASREGGTQYF

J: TRBJ1-5
size: NA
V: TRBV6-6
D: NA
DNA: TGTGCCAGCGGAAAAGCAGGGATGGGCAATCAGGCCCAGCATTTT
CDR3: CASGKAGMGNQAQHF

J: TRBJ2-7
size: NA
V: TRBV20-1
D: TRBD1
DNA: TGCAGTGCTAGAACCCCCCAGGGGGCTAACGAGCAGTACTTC
CDR3: CSARTPQGANEQYF

J: TRBJ2-6
size: NA
V: TRBV24-1
D: NA
DNA: TGTGCCACCAGTGATACGGGGAGGGGGTCCCCCTCTGGGATCAACGTCCTGACTTTT
CDR3: CATSDTGRGSPSGINVLTF

J: TRBJ1-4
size: many
V: TRBV5-5
D: TRBD1
DNA: TGTGCCAGCAGCTTAGGGGACAGGGATAATGAAAAACTGTTTTTT
CDR3: CASSLGDRDNEKLFF

J: TRBJ2-7
size: many
V: TRBV6-2/TRBV6-3
D: NA
DNA: TGTGCCAGCAGTTACGGCAGTTTTTACGAGCAGTACTTC
CDR3: CASSYGSFYEQYF

J: TRBJ1-6
size: NA
V: TRBV11-2
D: NA
DNA: TGTGCCGGCAGCTTCTCGGGACACAACTATAATCCACTCCTCCACTTT
CDR3: CAGSFSGHNYNPLLHF

J: TRBJ2-7
size: NA
V: TRBV7-9
D: TRBD1
DNA: TGTGCCAGCAGCGCGACAGGGGCCGAGCAGTACTTC
CDR3: CASSATGAEQYF

J: TRBJ1-1
size: NA
V: TRBV11-2
D: NA
DNA: TGTGCCAGCAGCTTAGGTCAGGACGGGAGGGGGAACACTGAGGCTTTCTTT
CDR3: CASSLGQDGRGNTEAFF

J: TRBJ2-3
size: few
V: TRBV19
D: NA
DNA: TGTGCCAGTAGTATAGCAGGGGAGAGCACAGATACGCAGTATTTT
CDR3: CASSIAGESTDTQYF

J: TRBJ2-7
size: many
V: TRBV20-1
D: TRBD2
DNA: TGCAGTGCTTGGACTAGCGGGGGTCGAGAGCAGTACTTC
CDR3: CSAWTSGGREQYF

J: TRBJ1-1
size: many
V: TRBV5-1
D: NA
DNA: TGCGCCAGCAGCTTAGGCCTCTTGAACACTGAAGCTTTCTTT
CDR3: CASSLGLLNTEAFF

J: TRBJ1-1
size: NA
V: TRBV5-1
D: NA
DNA: TGCGCCAGTAGCTTGAGCGGGAAGGCCACCGAAGCTTTCTTT
CDR3: CASSLSGKATEAFF

J: TRBJ2-1
size: NA
V: TRBV30
D: NA
DNA: TGTGCCTGGAGTGTAAGTAGATCCGGTGAGCAGTTCTTC
CDR3: CAWSVSRSGEQFF

J: TRBJ2-5
size: NA
V: TRBV6-5
D: NA
DNA: TGTGACAGCAGCTCTTCAGGGGAGACCCAGTACTTC
CDR3: CDSSSSGETQYF

J: TRBJ2-7
size: NA
V: TRBV4-2
D: NA
DNA: TGTGCCAGCAGCCGAGATGTATCCTACGAGCAGTACTTC
CDR3: CASSRDVSYEQYF

J: TRBJ1-1
size: NA
V: TRBV5-1
D: TRBD1
DNA: TGCGCCAGCAGCCCGGGGACAGCAACGATGGAAGCTTTCTTT
CDR3: CASSPGTATMEAFF

J: TRBJ2-2
size: NA
V: TRBV11-3
D: NA
DNA: TGTACCAGCAGCATAGATAGGACGAACACCGGGGAGCTGTTTTTT
CDR3: CTSSIDRTNTGELFF

J: TRBJ2-7
size: NA
V: TRBV19
D: NA
DNA: TGTGCCAGTGGCCGCGGGGCGACGATATCCTACGAGCAGCACTTT
CDR3: CASGRGATISYEQHF

J: TRBJ2-2
size: NA
V: TRBV28
D: TRBD2
DNA: TGTGCCAGCAGTTATAAGCGGGGGCCGGACACCGGGGAGCTGTTTTTT
CDR3: CASSYKRGPDTGELFF

J: TRBJ2-5
size: NA
V: TRBV4-2
D: NA
DNA: TGTGCGAGCGGTTACGGCGACGCGGAGACCCAGTACTTC
CDR3: CASGYGDAETQYF

J: TRBJ2-4
size: NA
V: TRBV1
D: NA
DNA: TGCACCAGCAGCGGTTCAATAGCCAAAAACATTCAGTACTTC
CDR3: CTSSGSIAKNIQYF

J: TRBJ1-5
size: NA
V: TRBV6-6
D: NA
DNA: TGTGCCAGCAGTTGCTCGTCGCAGGGTAGCAATCAGCCCCGACATTTT
CDR3: CASSCSSQGSNQPRHF

J: TRBJ2-3
size: few
V: TRBV6-6
D: TRBD2
DNA: TGTGCCAGCAGTGGTGGGGCTAGCGGGAGCACAGATACGCAGTATTTT
CDR3: CASSGGASGSTDTQYF

J: TRBJ1-2
size: NA
V: TRBV5-1
D: NA
DNA: TGCGCCAGTAGATTGGAGTATGGAGGGATCGATGGCTACACCTTC
CDR3: CASRLEYGGIDGYTF

J: TRBJ2-1
size: NA
V: TRBV7-2
D: NA
DNA: TGTGCCAGCAGCTTAGGGGGATCCAATGAGCAGTTCTTC
CDR3: CASSLGGSNEQFF

J: TRBJ2-2
size: NA
V: TRBV5-1
D: NA
DNA: TGCGCCAGCAGCACAGGACCGAGGAACACCGGGGAGCTGTTTTTT
CDR3: CASSTGPRNTGELFF

J: TRBJ1-1
size: many
V: TRBV2
D: NA
DNA: TGTGCCAGCAGTGTTCAGCAGAACACTGAAGCTTTCTTT
CDR3: CASSVQQNTEAFF

J: TRBJ1-2
size: few
V: TRBV28
D: NA
DNA: TGTGCCAGCAGTTATTACGGGGACCCCATTACGGCTAACTATGGCTACACCTTC
CDR3: CASSYYGDPITANYGYTF